The present T cell receptor beta chain was sequenced within a study of blood T cells in healthy people across ages. General study findings and limits: Estimates drawn from one million T cells were deemed to understate diversity. Higher diversity and more naive CD4+ cells were features of long-lived donors, compared to aged donors.

As concerns this clonotype: Its antigen remains unknown.

RNA extraction gave at least 5.5 micrograms of total RNA per sample. The second PCR ran roughly 7 to 11 cycles with a sample-barcoded 5' primer and J-beta primers. TCRdb redid the calling of the 5' RACE reads with MiXCR, one entry per CDR3 protein. The sample carries approximately 770,000 distinct CDR3 sequences, roughly 64% recorded once. The sample comprised blood. The sequence came from a man aged 25-45 years in good health.

CDR3 in DNA: TGTGCCAGCAGCCAACTTACTACGGGGGACATTCAGTACTTC. Amino acid sequence: CASSQLTTGDIQYF. The chain recombines TRBV4-2 with TRBJ2-4, with D perhaps matching TRBD2 (6 bases). Germline CDR1 LGHNA, CDR2 YNFKEQ. This CDR3 has 14 residues. Between the trimmed V and J ends, which lost 2 bases and 8 bases, there was a span of 13 bases.